This T cell receptor (beta chain) came from a study of blood T cells in healthy people across ages. Through a sample-barcoded 5' primer and a J-beta primer mix, a second PCR was run for roughly 7 to 12 cycles. TCRdb independently ran MiXCR on the 5' RACE reads; one entry per CDR3 protein. The sample has approximately 600,000 distinct CDR3 sequences; 58% are singletons. Per germline, CDR1 MRHNA and CDR2 SNTAGT. This CDR3 is built from 13 residues. V was pared by 6 bases and J by 2 bases, with 9 bases between. This clonotype turned up a few times. This chain connects TRBV6-4 to TRBJ2-3, with D possibly being TRBD1 (5 bases). The receptor's source is a man in his sixties in good health. The sequencing sample was made of blood. The CDR3 here is CASRPDTTDTQYF. CDR3 nucleotide sequence: TGTGCCAGCAGACCGGACACCACAGATACGCAGTATTTT.